Sequencing of this T cell receptor beta chain was carried out in a study of shared clonotypes between healthy human individuals. The study's findings and limits: Limited genetic and exposure-history diversity came from having few donors.

The V and J ends lost 2 bases and 6 bases respectively, with 14 bases between them. Looked up from germline, CDR1 is MNHEY and CDR2 is SVGAGI. CDR3 size: 15 residues. The authors distributed each subset's genomic DNA evenly over several immunoSEQ plates. Sequencing was performed on unsorted PBMC DNA using ten immunoSEQ deep assay plates. Method: immunoSEQ multiplex PCR; TCRdb's copy keeps in-frame clones and lacks some. The sample has 450,000 to 500,000 clones, about three quarters seen once. As regards this clone: Its antigen is unknown.

The study drew its donors from healthy HIV-negative adults without recent acute infections or vaccinations. This TCR came from a woman in her thirties or forties in good health. Some clones in this sample may be carry-over from other donors' samples. The rearrangement joins TRBV6-5 to TRBJ2-1; the D call may be TRBD1 or TRBD2 (5 bases each). The sequenced sample was PBMCs. CDR3 sequence (DNA): TGTGCCAGCAGTTACGGACTTGGGGCTACCAATGAGCAGTTCTTC. Translated, it gives CASSYGLGATNEQFF.